This T cell receptor (beta chain) comes out of a study of cytotoxic CD8 clonotypes in ibrutinib-treated CLL. The assay was immunoSEQ multiplex PCR, and TCRdb's table has in-frame clones only and misses some. The table lists 25,000 to 30,000 clones, approximately 85% of them singletons. V was shortened by 0 bases and J by 6 bases, with 9 bases between the two germline ends. Germline loops: CDR1 MNHEY, CDR2 SVGAGI. The CDR3 sequence is 14 residues long. The chain carries TRBV6-5 and TRBJ1-5; D possibly corresponds to TRBD1 (5 bases). The specimen comprised PBMCs, sampled after 24 months of ibrutinib treatment. The sequence was obtained from a human donor with chronic lymphocytic leukemia. The chain's CDR3 is CASSYSKRGQPQHF. The CDR3 nucleotides read TGTGCCAGCAGTTACTCGAAAAGGGGTCAGCCCCAGCATTTT.